This T cell receptor beta chain was identified in a study of CD8+ T cells in alopecia areata. The authors extracted RNA and reverse transcribed it into cDNA as the sequencing template. The method was immunoSEQ multiplex PCR; TCRdb's version includes in-frame clones alone and lacks a portion of them. The sample records under 250,000 clones, 50% to 65% being singletons. A few counts support this clone. Its antigen remains unknown. From alopecia areata patients, lesional scalp punch biopsies and peripheral blood were collected. Study-wide findings and caveats: Among patients, TCR sharing was less clear than in mice, a difference possibly due in part to HLA diversity in the patient population. Sequencing of scalp samples also includes resident alphabeta T cells from normal skin.

V lost 3 bases and J lost 6, with 15 bases in between. Germline V gene lookup returns CDR1 MNHEY and CDR2 SMNVEV (reference sequence). CDR3 size: 14 residues. The J gene is TRBJ2-7, the V gene TRBV27, with D unclear. The sequence was collected from a human donor with alopecia areata. The starting material was CD4+ T cells sorted from blood, obtained at week 0. The CDR3 loop reads CASSLLLPPAEQYF. CDR3 bases: TGTGCCAGCAGTTTGCTTCTACCCCCGGCCGAGCAGTACTTC.